This paragraph covers one T cell receptor (beta chain) sequence. Its antigen is unidentified. This sample's time point: 2015-2016 season, pre-vaccination. Before and after seasonal inactivated influenza vaccination, adults gave blood for sorting CD4 subsets for sequencing. Trimming stripped 4 bases from V and 5 bases from J, with 17 bases between. CDR3 length: 15 amino acids. Germline V lookup: CDR1 SGHVS, CDR2 FNYEAQ. Libraries were prepared by immunoSEQ multiplex PCR; TCRdb keeps only in-frame clonotypes and omits some of them. The sample holds over 10,000 clones; approximately 80% are singletons and the top ten take around 3.3%. The data belong to a study of follicular helper T cells after annual influenza vaccination. Study results and limitations: Day 7 ICOS+CD38+ clones later appeared mostly in ICOS-CD38- cTfh. Productive TCRB sequences came from only about 10-23% of cells. Each annual vaccination recalled recurring oligoclonal ICOS+CD38+ cTfh clonotypes.

V and J are TRBV7-6 and TRBJ1-1, with TRBD1 as a possible D gene (5 bases). This TCR was sampled from an adult who received the influenza vaccine. The sequenced sample was CXCR5+ CD38- circulating T follicular helper cells from blood, obtained on the day of influenza vaccination. Documented subset: circulating Tfh, non-naive CD4+CXCR5+PD-1+ (ICOS+CD38+ or ICOS-CD38-). CDR3 residues: CASSSGEGSGTEAFF. Here the CDR3 DNA reads TGTGCCAGCAGCTCCGGGGAGGGGTCGGGTACTGAAGCTTTCTTT.